These 20 T cell receptor beta chains were sequenced from one sample in a study of cytomegalovirus exposure and HLA in healthy donors. The PCR contained 60 Vbeta and 13 Jbeta primers. The repertoire was sequenced with immunoSEQ multiplex PCR; TCRdb's copy has only in-frame clones and lacks some. The sample includes fewer than 110,000 clones, about 80% seen only once; the top ten take around 4%. Sequencing was performed on PBMCs. These receptors came from a man aged 35 to 55 in good health and CMV-seronegative.

This clone appeared once. In nucleotides, the CDR3 is TGTGCCAGCAGTTACGAGGACAGGGTTGGTGGCTACACCTTC. Its translation is CASSYEDRVGGYTF. The chain uses TRBV6-5 and TRBJ1-2; 8 bases are shared with TRBD1. Germline V gene lookup returns CDR1 MNHEY and CDR2 SVGAGI. The trim removed 2 bases at V and 7 bases at J, leaving 6 bases unmatched. CDR3 length: 14 amino acids.

The chain is built from TRBV7-9 and TRBJ2-1; D is uncertain. The V and J ends lost 0 bases and 4 bases respectively, with 7 bases between them. The CDR3 has 14 amino acids. The germline CDR1 and CDR2 sequences are SEHNR and FQNEAQ (reference sequence). The CDR3 DNA reads as TGTGCCAGCAGCTTAGCTTCCAGATACAATGAGCAGTTCTTC. This gives the protein CASSLASRYNEQFF.

The rearrangement links TRBV19 to TRBJ1-1, with a possible D match to TRBD1 (5 bases). Per germline, CDR1 LNHDA and CDR2 SQIVND (reference sequence). The germline V and J ends were trimmed by 7 bases and 3 bases, with 15 bases remaining between them. This CDR3 has 14 residues. In DNA, the CDR3 is TGTGCCAGTACCATCCTTACCAGGGACACTGAAGCTTTCTTT. Its translation: CASTILTRDTEAFF.

This clone was counted only a few times. V gene TRBV6-5 combines with J gene TRBJ1-2; a weak D match, TRBD1 (6 bases). The CDR3 length is 12 residues. V shed 6 bases and J shed 8 bases, with 13 bases lying between them. Germline CDR1 is MNHEY and CDR2 is SVGAGI. The CDR3: CASRDSQRGYTF. CDR3 sequence (DNA): TGTGCCAGCAGGGACAGCCAGAGAGGCTACACCTTC.

The CDR3 here is CASGLGTGGTDTQYF. CDR3 DNA sequence: TGTGCTAGTGGTTTGGGGACGGGAGGCACAGATACGCAGTATTTT. V usage is TRBV12-5 and J usage is TRBJ2-3; D might be TRBD2 (6 bases). Germline loops: CDR1 LGHNT, CDR2 FRNRAP. V was cut by 1 base and J by 1 base, with 9 bases left in between. CDR3 length: 15 residues. Complete variable domain (other parts from reference TRBV12-5 and TRBJ2-3): DARVTQTPRHKVTEMGQEVTMRCQPILGHNTVFWYRQTMMQGLELLAYFRNRAPLDDSGMPKDRFSAEMPDATLATLKIQPSEPRDSAVYFCASGLGTGGTDTQYFGPGTRLTVL.

This clone was detected a few times. The chain uses TRBV11-2 and TRBJ2-7; 7 nucleotides align to TRBD2. Germline loops: CDR1 SGHAT, CDR2 FQNNGV. Trimming removed 6 bases from V and 0 bases from J; junction bases left unmatched: 2. This CDR3 has 13 residues. The CDR3 protein is CASRPSGSYEQYF. The CDR3, as DNA: TGTGCCAGCAGACCTAGCGGCTCCTACGAGCAGTACTTC.

The chain employs TRBV19 and TRBJ1-2; tentative D call: TRBD1 (6 bases). The ends were cut back, 3 bases at V and 7 bases at J, with 30 bases in the middle. The CDR3 consists of 19 residues. Germline lookup yields CDR1 LNHDA and CDR2 SQIVND (reference sequence). For the CDR3, the DNA is TGTGCCAGTAGTATCTCACGGAGCAGGGGCATCACTTTTTCTGGTGGCTACACCTTC. It codes for CASSISRSRGITFSGGYTF.

This rearrangement joins TRBV30 to TRBJ1-1; no definite D call. Trimming cost V 0 bases and J 4 bases, with 12 bases left between them. CDR1 GTSNPN and CDR2 SVGIG come from the germline V gene (reference sequence). The CDR3 runs to 14 residues. CDR3 nucleotides: TGTGCCTGGAGTGTAGGAGCCGAGGGCACTGAAGCTTTCTTT. It encodes CAWSVGAEGTEAFF.

The chain has TRBV7-8 and TRBJ1-1; D may be TRBD1 (6 bases). The germline V gene encodes CDR1 SGHVS and CDR2 FQNEAQ. There are 13 residues in the CDR3. The V gene lost 4 bases and the J gene lost 5 bases, with 11 bases spanning the gap. The CDR3 bases are TGTGCCAGCAGCTCACAGGGAAAAACTGAAGCTTTCTTT. Translation gives CASSSQGKTEAFF. Using reference TRBV7-8 and TRBJ1-1 for the parts outside the CDR3, the full variable domain is GAGVSQSPRYKVAKRGQDVALRCDPISGHVSLFWYQQALGQGPEFLTYFQNEAQLDKSGLPSDRFFAERPEGSVSTLKIQRTQQEDSAVYLCASSSQGKTEAFFGQGTRLTVV.

The chain has TRBV11-2 and TRBJ2-1, with TRBD2 identical over 8 bases. The J segment lost 0 bases and the V segment lost 5 bases, leaving 3 bases of the junction unmatched. CDR3 length equals 15 residues. Per the germline V gene, CDR1 is SGHAT and CDR2 is FQNNGV. DNA for the CDR3: TGTGCCAGCAGCCGGGGGGGGAGCTCCTACAATGAGCAGTTCTTC. It specifies CASSRGGSSYNEQFF.

This clone turned up a few times. The junction departs from the called germline gene at one end, perhaps through a read error. The chain links TRBV30 to TRBJ1-1, with D possibly being TRBD1 (5 bases). Looked up from germline, CDR1 is GTSNPN and CDR2 is SVGIG (reference sequence). The CDR3 has 13 residues. The CDR3 region is CAWSTGANIEAFF. The CDR3 DNA reads as TGTGCCTGGTCTACAGGCGCGAACATTGAAGCTTTCTTT.

For the CDR3, the DNA is TGTGCCAGCAGCCCGCCGACAGCCGGCTCTGGAAACACCATATATTTT. Protein: CASSPPTAGSGNTIYF. J is TRBJ1-3 and V is TRBV7-2, with a weak D call TRBD1 (5 bases). CDR1 is SGHTA and CDR2 is FQGNSA in the germline V gene. Trimming shortened V by 5 bases and J by 0 bases, and 14 bases separated the two germline ends. The CDR3 contains 16 residues.

The V call is TRBV4-3, the J call TRBJ2-3; TRBD2 is a possible D gene (7 bases). V lost 1 base, J lost 1 base, and 15 bases lay in between. CDR1 is LGHNA and CDR2 is YSLEER in the germline V gene. The CDR3 loop spans 17 amino acids. The CDR3 DNA is TGCGCCAGCAGCCAAGTTCTAGGCGGGGGCGGCACAGATACGCAGTATTTT. This gives the protein CASSQVLGGGGTDTQYF.

For this clone: The junction does not match germline at one end; this may be a read error. The DNA of the CDR3 is TGTTCCAGCAGCTTACAGGGGATGCCCCAGCATTTT. Amino acid sequence: CSSSLQGMPQHF. The chain links TRBV7-9 to TRBJ1-5, with 7 positions matching TRBD1. The CDR3 is 12 residues long. The germline V gene has CDR1 SEHNR and CDR2 FQNEAQ (reference sequence).

Remarks on this clone: An end of the junction differs from the germline gene, which may be a read error. J is TRBJ1-1 and V is TRBV7-9, with D unclear. The CDR3 contains 13 residues. Germline V gives CDR1 SEHNR, CDR2 FQNEAQ (reference sequence). The CDR3 coding sequence is TGTTCCAGCAGCTCAAATACTAACACTGAAGCTTTCTTT. Its protein is CSSSSNTNTEAFF.

The chain couples TRBV6-6 to TRBJ2-7; TRBD2 is a possible D gene (5 bases). V lost 0 bases to trimming and J lost 4 bases, with 7 bases between them. CDR1 is MNHNY, CDR2 SVGAGI, per germline (reference sequence). The CDR3 runs 13 residues. The CDR3 coding sequence is TGTGCCAGCAGTTACTCTCGGGATTACGAGCAGTACGTC. Translated: CASSYSRDYEQYV.

The chain employs TRBV29-1 and TRBJ2-5; TRBD2 is a possible D gene (7 bases). The CDR3 sequence is 13 residues long. CDR1 and CDR2 from the germline V gene are SQVTM and ANQGSEA. Trimming stripped 4 bases from V and 4 bases from J, with 13 bases between. For the CDR3, the DNA is TGCAGCGTTGCGGGGGGCGGTGGAGAGACCCAGTACTTC. This encodes CSVAGGGGETQYF.

This chain joins TRBV2 and TRBJ2-5; D might be TRBD2 (6 bases). Germline CDR1 and CDR2: SNHLY and FYNNEI. The ends were cut back, 7 bases at V and 5 bases at J, with 11 bases in the middle. CDR3 length equals 12 residues. CDR3: CASKEGGETQYF. CDR3 nucleotides: TGTGCCAGCAAGGAGGGCGGGGAGACCCAGTACTTC.

The chain uses TRBV7-2 and TRBJ2-5; D not resolved. The V end lost 5 bases, the J end lost 5 bases, and 12 bases lay between the germline ends. CDR3 length: 13 residues. Germline V gene sequence: CDR1 SGHTA, CDR2 FQGNSA. CDR3 loop: CASSQAERETQYF. Written as DNA, the CDR3 is TGTGCCAGCAGCCAGGCCGAAAGGGAGACCCAGTACTTC.

This clone was seen a few times. This chain links TRBV7-9 with TRBJ2-1; 13 bases are shared with TRBD2. Germline CDR1 reads SEHNR; CDR2 reads FQNEAQ (reference sequence). Germline trimming cut 5 bases from V and 9 bases from J; bases unmatched to any gene: 7. The CDR3 extends over 15 amino acids. The DNA of the CDR3 is TGTGCCAGCAGCCGGGGACTAGCGGGGAAGGGTGAGCAGTTCTTC. Translating gives CASSRGLAGKGEQFF.